This is a list of T cell receptor beta chains from one sample in a study of blood T cell repertoires in COVID-19. Measured with immunoSEQ multiplex PCR; TCRdb has only the in-frame clones, and not every one. Here the sample spans about 370,000 clones, over 75% being singletons. The source material was PBMCs or T cells enriched from blood (not recorded which). The receptors originated from a young man who had recovered from COVID-19. The CDR3 runs from the conserved cysteine through the conserved F or W. Fields, in order: clone size, D gene, J gene, V gene, CDR3 DNA, CDR3 protein. A D gene is named only where the DNA matches it firmly. Rows give clone size only sometimes, using once, few, many, or a class for an expanded clone.

abundance: NA
d_gene: TRBD1
j_gene: TRBJ2-7
v_gene: TRBV9
CDR3nt: TGTGCCAGCAGCGTGACCCGGGACAGACCTACCTACGAGCAGTACTTC
CDR3aa: CASSVTRDRPTYEQYF

abundance: NA
d_gene: NA
j_gene: TRBJ1-1
v_gene: TRBV5-1
CDR3nt: TGCGCCAGCAGCCCGACAGTAATCACTGAAGCTTTCTTT
CDR3aa: CASSPTVITEAFF

abundance: NA
d_gene: NA
j_gene: TRBJ2-1
v_gene: TRBV7-3
CDR3nt: TGTGCCAGCAGCTTAGAGCTCGGTGAGCAGTTCTTC
CDR3aa: CASSLELGEQFF

abundance: NA
d_gene: TRBD1
j_gene: TRBJ2-5
v_gene: TRBV28
CDR3nt: TGTGCCAGCAGCACCATAGGACAGGGCGTGGAGACCCAGTACTTC
CDR3aa: CASSTIGQGVETQYF

abundance: NA
d_gene: NA
j_gene: TRBJ1-2
v_gene: TRBV10-1
CDR3nt: TGCGCCAGCAGTGAGACTCCGGGACACTCTTCTAACTATGGCTACACCTTC
CDR3aa: CASSETPGHSSNYGYTF

abundance: NA
d_gene: TRBD1
j_gene: TRBJ1-1
v_gene: TRBV3-1/TRBV3-2
CDR3nt: TGTGCCAGCAGCCAGGGACAGGGCGAAGCTTTCTTT
CDR3aa: CASSQGQGEAFF

abundance: NA
d_gene: NA
j_gene: TRBJ1-1
v_gene: TRBV5-1
CDR3nt: TGCGCCAGCAGCTCGACAGGTTATGCGAACACTGAAGCTTTCTTT
CDR3aa: CASSSTGYANTEAFF

abundance: NA
d_gene: NA
j_gene: TRBJ2-7
v_gene: TRBV2
CDR3nt: TGTGCCAGCAGCATACAGAGTTACGAGCAGTACTTC
CDR3aa: CASSIQSYEQYF

abundance: NA
d_gene: NA
j_gene: TRBJ2-1
v_gene: TRBV5-8
CDR3nt: TGTGCCAGCAGCCGCCCGGGATCCAGCTCCTACAATGAGCAGTTCTTC
CDR3aa: CASSRPGSSSYNEQFF

abundance: NA
d_gene: TRBD1
j_gene: TRBJ2-2
v_gene: TRBV28
CDR3nt: TGTGCCAGCACCATGGACAGGGATAACACCGGGGAGCTGTTTTTT
CDR3aa: CASTMDRDNTGELFF

abundance: NA
d_gene: TRBD2
j_gene: TRBJ2-5
v_gene: TRBV11-1
CDR3nt: TGTGCCAGCAGCATTAGCGGGGGGGCCAGGGAGACCCAGTACTTC
CDR3aa: CASSISGGARETQYF

abundance: NA
d_gene: TRBD2
j_gene: TRBJ2-3
v_gene: TRBV3-1/TRBV3-2
CDR3nt: TGTGCCAGCAGCCGAGCCAGACTAGCGGGGGGATCACAGTATTTT
CDR3aa: CASSRARLAGGSQYF

abundance: NA
d_gene: NA
j_gene: TRBJ2-2
v_gene: TRBV28
CDR3nt: TGTGCCAGCATTCCCGGGGTTGAAAGAAACACCGGGGAGCTGTTTTTT
CDR3aa: CASIPGVERNTGELFF

abundance: NA
d_gene: NA
j_gene: TRBJ2-3
v_gene: TRBV18
CDR3nt: TGTGCCAGCTCACCATTTATGGAGGGCGCAGATACGCAGTATTTT
CDR3aa: CASSPFMEGADTQYF

abundance: NA
d_gene: NA
j_gene: TRBJ2-1
v_gene: TRBV6-4
CDR3nt: TGTGCCAGCAGCCCCTCTTCGACGGGGAGCTCCTACAATGAGCAGTTCTTC
CDR3aa: CASSPSSTGSSYNEQFF

abundance: NA
d_gene: TRBD1
j_gene: TRBJ2-5
v_gene: TRBV19
CDR3nt: TGTGCCAGTAGTCCCAAGACAGGGAAAGAGGAAGAGACCCAGTACTTC
CDR3aa: CASSPKTGKEEETQYF

abundance: once
d_gene: NA
j_gene: TRBJ2-7
v_gene: TRBV7-2
CDR3nt: TGTGCCAGCAGCTTAGCCGCGGTAGGCCCCTACGAGCAGTACTTC
CDR3aa: CASSLAAVGPYEQYF

abundance: NA
d_gene: TRBD1
j_gene: TRBJ2-1
v_gene: TRBV28
CDR3nt: TGTGCCAGCAGAAACAGGGGGCGGTCGACCTACAATGAGCAGTTCTTC
CDR3aa: CASRNRGRSTYNEQFF

abundance: NA
d_gene: TRBD1
j_gene: TRBJ2-7
v_gene: TRBV6-6
CDR3nt: TGTGCCAGCACACCCTCCGGGACAGGGGCCTACGAGCAGTACTTC
CDR3aa: CASTPSGTGAYEQYF

abundance: NA
d_gene: NA
j_gene: TRBJ1-1
v_gene: TRBV18
CDR3nt: TGTGCCAGCTCACCAGGCACAGGATTTTCGGTTACTGAAGCTTTCTTT
CDR3aa: CASSPGTGFSVTEAFF

abundance: NA
d_gene: NA
j_gene: TRBJ1-2
v_gene: TRBV2
CDR3nt: TGTGCCATTTCGGACAGCTATGGCTACACCTTC
CDR3aa: CAISDSYGYTF

abundance: NA
d_gene: NA
j_gene: TRBJ1-6
v_gene: TRBV5-1
CDR3nt: TGCGCCAGCAGCTTGGTGGCGGGAGGTAATTCACCCCTCCACTTT
CDR3aa: CASSLVAGGNSPLHF

abundance: NA
d_gene: NA
j_gene: TRBJ2-1
v_gene: TRBV5-1
CDR3nt: TGCGCCAGCAGCTTGGACGTCAGGGAAAACAATGAGCAGTTCTTC
CDR3aa: CASSLDVRENNEQFF

abundance: NA
d_gene: TRBD1
j_gene: TRBJ2-7
v_gene: TRBV5-1
CDR3nt: TGCGCCAGCAGCTTATTGACAGGGTATACCGAGCAGTACTTC
CDR3aa: CASSLLTGYTEQYF

abundance: NA
d_gene: NA
j_gene: TRBJ2-7
v_gene: TRBV11-3
CDR3nt: TGTGCCAGCAGCTTAGGACCAGGGGATCAATACGAGCAGTACTTC
CDR3aa: CASSLGPGDQYEQYF

abundance: NA
d_gene: NA
j_gene: TRBJ1-5
v_gene: TRBV6-6
CDR3nt: TGTGCCAGCAGTCCCCATCGGGGGAGGGATAGCAATCAGCCCCAGCATTTT
CDR3aa: CASSPHRGRDSNQPQHF

abundance: NA
d_gene: TRBD2
j_gene: TRBJ2-3
v_gene: TRBV11-3
CDR3nt: TGTGCCAGCAGCTTACTCTACAGCGGGGGGGCCCCAGATACGCAGTATTTT
CDR3aa: CASSLLYSGGAPDTQYF

abundance: NA
d_gene: NA
j_gene: TRBJ1-1
v_gene: TRBV7-2
CDR3nt: TGTGCCAGCAGTTTAAGACAGAACACTGAAGCTTTCTTT
CDR3aa: CASSLRQNTEAFF

abundance: NA
d_gene: TRBD2
j_gene: TRBJ2-7
v_gene: TRBV23-1
CDR3nt: TGCGCCGGTCGAGCGGGGGCCTCCTACGAGCAGTACTTC
CDR3aa: CAGRAGASYEQYF

abundance: NA
d_gene: NA
j_gene: TRBJ1-5
v_gene: TRBV9
CDR3nt: TGTGCCAGCAGCGTATCGGGTACTACCGATCAGCCCCAGCATTTT
CDR3aa: CASSVSGTTDQPQHF

abundance: NA
d_gene: NA
j_gene: TRBJ1-2
v_gene: TRBV20-1
CDR3nt: TGCAGTGCTAGTGGGCAGAACTATGGCTACACCTTC
CDR3aa: CSASGQNYGYTF

abundance: NA
d_gene: TRBD2
j_gene: TRBJ2-1
v_gene: TRBV27
CDR3nt: TGTGCCAGCAGTTTATCGGGGGGGACTTTCTACAATGAGCAGTTCTTC
CDR3aa: CASSLSGGTFYNEQFF

abundance: NA
d_gene: TRBD1
j_gene: TRBJ1-5
v_gene: TRBV28
CDR3nt: TGTGCCAGCAGTTTAACAGACAGGGACAATCAGCCCCAGCATTTT
CDR3aa: CASSLTDRDNQPQHF